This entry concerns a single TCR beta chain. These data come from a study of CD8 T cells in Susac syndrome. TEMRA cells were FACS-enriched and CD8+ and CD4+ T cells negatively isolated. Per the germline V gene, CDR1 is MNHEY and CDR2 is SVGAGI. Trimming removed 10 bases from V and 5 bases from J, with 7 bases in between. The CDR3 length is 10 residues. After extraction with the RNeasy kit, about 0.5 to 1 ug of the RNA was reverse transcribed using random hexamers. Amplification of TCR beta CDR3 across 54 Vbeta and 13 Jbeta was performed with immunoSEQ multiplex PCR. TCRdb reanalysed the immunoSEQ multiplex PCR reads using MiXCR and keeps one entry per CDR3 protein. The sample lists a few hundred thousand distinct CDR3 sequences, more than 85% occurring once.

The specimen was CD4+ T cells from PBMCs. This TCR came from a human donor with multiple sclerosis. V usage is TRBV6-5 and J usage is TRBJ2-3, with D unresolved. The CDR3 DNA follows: TGTGCCACCTCGAGAGATACGCAGTATTTT. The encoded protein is CATSRDTQYF.